The entry below describes one T cell receptor (beta chain). Its antigen is unknown. The V gene lost 6 bases and the J gene lost 4 bases, with 12 bases spanning the gap. CDR1 MRHNA and CDR2 SNTAGT come from the germline V gene. The CDR3 runs 13 residues. The assay was immunoSEQ multiplex PCR, and TCRdb's table has in-frame clones only and misses some. The sample shows around 75,000 clones, roughly 81% of them seen only once. These data belong to a study of T cell responses to AZD1222 COVID-19 vaccine. Turning to the study itself: Doses given second, at about 4 or about 12 weeks, were pooled.

Whole-study findings and limits: No repertoire was sampled before or during the peak T cell response, only after it. Spike-specific TCR breadth and depth rose after two AZD1222 doses.

The material sequenced was peripheral blood, taken on day 0 of AZD1222 vaccination. The chain recombines TRBV6-4 with TRBJ1-2; no definite D call. The TCR originated in an adult in good health. The CDR3 reads CASSSDVGYGYTF. CDR3 DNA: TGTGCCAGCAGCTCGGACGTGGGCTATGGCTACACCTTC.